This T cell receptor (beta chain) emerged from a study of blood T cells in healthy people across ages. Study context: Per every two T cells, about one barcoded beta molecule was captured by template switching.

The CDR3 covers 14 residues. Per germline, CDR1 ENHRY and CDR2 SYGVKD. As for this clonotype: Antigen specificity is unknown. The germline gene is not matched at one end of the junction; a read error may be the cause.

Study-level results: Compared with aged donors, long-lived donors showed fewer expanded clones, suggesting selection. Diversity estimates from one million T cells were considered underestimates.

Then a second PCR, running about 7 to 11 cycles, was carried out with a sample-barcoded 5' primer and a J-beta primer mix. Carrying 12 random nucleotides, a template-switch adaptor labeled each individual cDNA molecule. TCRdb fed the 5' RACE reads into MiXCR, producing one record per CDR3 protein. The sample comprises about 1.6 million distinct CDR3 sequences, almost 35% of which are singletons, and 10% to 12% rests with the top ten. Sequencing was performed on blood. This TCR was sampled from a woman in her thirties in good health. This chain uses TRBV10-3 with TRBJ2-7; 7 bases map to TRBD1. The CDR3: CAISESGQSCEQYF. The CDR3 DNA follows: TGTGCCATCAGTGAGTCGGGACAGTCCTGCGAGCAGTACTTC.